A single sample is the source of the 18 T cell receptor beta chains below, sequenced in a study of technical replicates of blood from a handful of donors. Here immunoSEQ multiplex PCR was the method, and the copy in TCRdb shows in-frame clones only, minus some. The sample shows 100,000 or so clones, approximately 94% of them seen only once. Material for sequencing was T cells isolated from PBMCs. The receptors were sampled from a human donor in good health.

The chain employs TRBV23-1 and TRBJ1-4, with 9 nucleotides matching TRBD1. TRBV23-1 is sorted into the ORF group, with uncertain function. This CDR3 comprises 19 residues. V lost 2 bases and J lost 4; bases outside the gene matches: 14. The CDR3 spells CASSQPGQGRGGFNEKLFF. CDR3 DNA: TGCGCCAGCAGTCAACCCGGACAGGGGAGGGGAGGGTTTAATGAAAAACTGTTTTTT.

V usage is TRBV11-3 and J usage is TRBJ2-1; D possibly corresponds to TRBD1 (6 bases). The CDR3 runs to 16 residues. CDR1 is SGHNT and CDR2 is YENEEA in the germline V gene. The V end was cut by 3 bases, the J end by 5 bases, with 17 bases between. CDR3 DNA: TGTGCCAGCAGCTTCGGACAGTTCCCCACCAACAATGAGCAGTTCTTC. Translating it yields CASSFGQFPTNNEQFF.

The rearrangement links TRBV6-6 to TRBJ1-2, with TRBD1 matching 7 bases. The CDR3 is 11 residues long. J gave up 9 bases and V 6 bases, and 4 bases lay outside the gene matches. From germline, CDR1 is MNHNY and CDR2 SVGAGI (reference sequence). The CDR3 DNA sequence: TGTGCCAGCAGCAAGACAGGGAGCTACACCTTC. It codes for CASSKTGSYTF.

The chain combines TRBV7-9 with TRBJ2-1; possible D gene TRBD2, 6 bases. The CDR3 loop spans 17 amino acids. Between the trimmed V and J ends, which lost 0 bases and 5 bases, there was a span of 17 bases. Germline loops: CDR1 SEHNR, CDR2 FQNEAQ (reference sequence). The CDR3 reads CASSLASGPLIDNEQFF. The CDR3 DNA is TGTGCCAGCAGCTTAGCCAGCGGGCCCCTGATAGACAATGAGCAGTTCTTC.

This clone was seen just once. V and J are TRBV28 and TRBJ2-7; 7 bases map to TRBD1. The CDR3 is made up of 14 amino acids. V shed 4 bases and J 5 bases; nucleotides not matched to a gene: 8. Per germline, CDR1 MDHEN and CDR2 SYDVKM. DNA for the CDR3: TGTGCCAGCAGTTCTGGGACAGTCAAGGACGAGCAGTACTTC. It is translated as CASSSGTVKDEQYF.

The chain combines TRBV6-6 with TRBJ1-2; 9 positions match TRBD1. CDR1 and CDR2 from the germline V gene are MNHNY and SVGAGI (reference sequence). This CDR3 is 16 amino acids long. With V trimmed by 0 bases and J by 5 bases, 7 bases remained unmatched. This CDR3 is CASSYSTGTGFYGYTF. The CDR3 nucleotides are TGTGCCAGCAGTTACTCTACCGGGACAGGGTTTTATGGCTACACCTTC.

The chain is built from TRBV6-5 and TRBJ1-1; 7 nucleotides agree with TRBD1. The CDR3 has 13 amino acids. The V gene's germline CDR1 is MNHEY and CDR2 SVGAGI. V was pared by 6 bases and J by 8 bases, with 9 bases of the junction left unmatched. CDR3 loop: CASRPGTALEAFF. CDR3 bases: TGTGCCAGCAGACCTGGGACAGCACTGGAAGCTTTCTTT.

A single count supports this clone. The rearrangement joins TRBV7-9 to TRBJ1-2; 7 nucleotides align to TRBD1. The V and J ends lost 6 bases and 5 bases, in that order; junction bases with no gene match: 18. The CDR3 spans 17 residues. Germline V lookup: CDR1 SEHNR, CDR2 FQNEAQ (reference sequence). In nucleotides, the CDR3 is TGTGCCAGCAGGTCGGGACAGCGAATCGAGCGGAATTATGGCTACACCTTC. This gives the protein CASRSGQRIERNYGYTF.

The chain couples TRBV6-5 to TRBJ1-1; perhaps TRBD1 as D (5 bases). Germline loops: CDR1 MNHEY, CDR2 SVGAGI. This CDR3 is 14 amino acids long. Trimming stripped 8 bases from V and 1 base from J, with 14 bases between. The CDR3 DNA follows: TGTGCCAGCGGATACAGGCTGACGAACACTGAAGCTTTCTTT. The encoded protein is CASGYRLTNTEAFF.

The chain carries TRBV14 and TRBJ1-4; no definite D call. There are 15 residues in the CDR3. Germline V gene lookup returns CDR1 SGHDN and CDR2 FVKESK. The V and J ends lost 4 bases and 4 bases respectively, with 13 bases between them. The CDR3 is CASSRVGLGNEKLFF. The CDR3 coding sequence is TGTGCCAGCAGCCGGGTTGGACTGGGTAATGAAAAACTGTTTTTT.

The chain couples TRBV27 to TRBJ2-1, with 10 bases aligning to TRBD2. V shed 5 bases and J 3 bases; nucleotides not matched to a gene: 4. From germline, CDR1 is MNHEY and CDR2 SMNVEV (reference sequence). This CDR3 has 15 residues. CDR3 bases: TGTGCCAGCAGTCTCGGACTAGCGGTCTACAATGAGCAGTTCTTC. This sequence encodes CASSLGLAVYNEQFF.

This clone was recorded only once. V is TRBV27 and J is TRBJ2-3; D is perhaps TRBD1 (5 bases). Between the trimmed V and J ends, which lost 5 bases and 1 base, there was a span of 13 bases. The germline gives CDR1 MNHEY, CDR2 SMNVEV (reference sequence). There are 15 residues in the CDR3. The CDR3 spells CASSPRRGGTDTQYF. The CDR3, as DNA: TGTGCCAGCAGTCCCCGAAGGGGTGGCACAGATACGCAGTATTTT.

The chain has TRBV7-9 and TRBJ1-3, with 10 nucleotides matching TRBD1. V shed 3 bases, J shed 3 bases, and the junction held 5 bases outside the gene matches. The CDR3 consists of 16 residues. Germline V gene data show CDR1 as SEHNR and CDR2 as FQNEAQ (reference sequence). In DNA form, the CDR3 reads TGTGCCAGCAGCTTGGGGACAGGGGACAGTGGAAACACCATATATTTT. Translating gives CASSLGTGDSGNTIYF.

The chain joins TRBV5-1 to TRBJ1-2; 7 nucleotides align to TRBD1. The germline CDR1 and CDR2 sequences are SGHRS and YFSETQ. The V gene end was trimmed by 5 bases and the J gene end by 5 bases; junction bases not matched to a gene: 3. CDR3 size: 12 residues. The CDR3 protein is CASRKGAYGYTF. For the CDR3, the DNA is TGCGCCAGCAGAAAGGGGGCTTATGGCTACACCTTC. Together with reference TRBV5-1 and TRBJ1-2, the CDR3 gives the full variable domain: KAGVTQTPRYLIKTRGQQVTLSCSPISGHRSVSWYQQTPGQGLQFLFEYFSETQRNKGNFPGRFSGRQFSNSRSEMNVSTLELGDSALYLCASRKGAYGYTFGSGTRLTVV.

The V and J genes are TRBV7-9 and TRBJ2-2; the D gene is possibly TRBD2 (6 bases). Trimming stripped 5 bases from V and 4 bases from J, with 14 bases between. Germline CDR1 is SEHNR and CDR2 is FQNEAQ (reference sequence). The CDR3 loop spans 15 amino acids. CDR3 loop: CASSPGLNPTGELFF. The DNA of the CDR3 is TGTGCCAGCAGCCCCGGACTAAACCCCACCGGGGAGCTGTTTTTT.

This clone was observed a single time. The CDR3 is CASRCSRGYEQYF. CDR3 bases: TGTGCCAGCAGATGTTCCCGGGGCTACGAGCAGTACTTC. The gene calls are TRBV28 and TRBJ2-7; D may be TRBD2 (5 bases). Trimming left V 6 bases short and J 3 bases short, with 12 bases between. Germline CDR1 reads MDHEN; CDR2 reads SYDVKM. The length of the CDR3 is 13 residues.

The chain joins TRBV4-1 to TRBJ1-2, with a possible D match to TRBD1 (5 bases). The germline CDR1 and CDR2 sequences are MGHRA and YSYEKL. The V end was cut by 3 bases, the J end by 8 bases, with 16 bases between. CDR3 length equals 14 residues. CDR3: CASSQPVGLLGYTF. The CDR3 DNA is TGCGCCAGCAGCCAGCCGGTGGGGCTACTCGGCTACACCTTC.

The V call is TRBV7-9, the J call TRBJ2-3; D might be TRBD2 (7 bases). This CDR3 comprises 16 residues. The germline V gene has CDR1 SEHNR and CDR2 FQNEAQ (reference sequence). V lost 5 bases, J lost 3 bases, and 18 bases lay in between. Written as DNA, the CDR3 is TGTGCCAGCAGCCAAATGGGGGGGGGCCAGACAGATACGCAGTATTTT. This translates into CASSQMGGGQTDTQYF.